The 16 T cell receptor beta chains below were found in one sample sequenced in a study of blood T cell repertoires in COVID-19. Assay: immunoSEQ multiplex PCR; the TCRdb copy retains only in-frame clones and omits some. The profile covers 200,000 to 300,000 clones, with around 88% appearing a single time and just under 2% taken by the ten largest. The sample consisted of peripheral blood. Receptors originate from a man aged 25-45 years with active or convalescent COVID-19.

This chain links TRBV6-6 with TRBJ2-4; TRBD2 aligns across 8 bases. The V gene end was trimmed by 5 bases and the J gene end by 9 bases; junction bases not matched to a gene: 6. Per the germline V gene, CDR1 is MNHNY and CDR2 is SVGAGI (reference sequence). The CDR3 is 13 amino acids. The DNA of the CDR3 is TGTGCCAGCAGTCCACCGGGAGGGATCATTCAGTACTTC. This translates into CASSPPGGIIQYF.

The V gene is TRBV27, the J gene TRBJ1-3; D is uncertain. V was clipped by 5 bases and J by 8 bases, with 13 bases between them. The CDR3 has 13 residues. Germline CDR1 reads MNHEY; CDR2 reads SMNVEV (reference sequence). The CDR3 nucleotides are TGTGCCAGCAGTCCCGGACTTTTAGACACCATATATTTT. Translating it yields CASSPGLLDTIYF.

The rearrangement links TRBV11-2 to TRBJ2-5; a weak D match, TRBD1 (5 bases). The CDR3 is 14 amino acids. The germline V gene encodes CDR1 SGHAT and CDR2 FQNNGV. V was trimmed by 1 base and J by 2 bases, leaving 8 bases between them. The chain's CDR3 is CASSLGQLQETQYF. The CDR3 DNA reads as TGTGCCAGCAGCTTAGGACAGCTACAAGAGACCCAGTACTTC.

The gene calls are TRBV14 and TRBJ1-1; 8 bases agree with TRBD1. V gave up 4 bases and J gave up 0 bases; unmatched junction bases: 7. There are 16 residues in the CDR3. Looked up from germline, CDR1 is SGHDN and CDR2 is FVKESK. CDR3 sequence (DNA): TGTGCCAGCAGCCCCACAGGGGGGGGCATGAACACTGAAGCTTTCTTT. Translating it yields CASSPTGGGMNTEAFF.

This chain connects TRBV5-4 to TRBJ1-2; the match to TRBD1 covers 8 bases. Trimming at V came to 3 bases and at J to 4 bases, leaving 5 bases not matched to a gene. The CDR3 extends over 14 amino acids. CDR1 is SGHNT and CDR2 is YYREEE in the germline V gene (reference sequence). The CDR3 DNA is TGTGCCAGCAGCTCCGGACAGGGACTCTATGGCTACACCTTC. Its protein product is CASSSGQGLYGYTF.

The V and J genes are TRBV5-6 and TRBJ1-2; D is possibly TRBD1 (5 bases). The germline gives CDR1 SGHDT, CDR2 YYEEEE. V lost 4 bases and J lost 5, with 15 bases in between. The CDR3 runs to 14 residues. CDR3 loop: CASSPLGGDYGYTF. The CDR3 DNA sequence: TGTGCCAGCAGCCCCCTGGGGGGGGATTATGGCTACACCTTC.

The chain carries TRBV11-3 and TRBJ2-2; D ambiguous. Germline CDR1 reads SGHNT; CDR2 reads YENEEA. V lost 2 bases and J lost 0, with 4 bases in between. The CDR3 runs to 14 residues. In DNA, the CDR3 is TGTGCCAGCAGCTTATTCACGAACACCGGGGAGCTGTTTTTT. Amino acid sequence: CASSLFTNTGELFF.

V and J are TRBV19 and TRBJ1-1; D unclear. Germline V gene sequence: CDR1 LNHDA, CDR2 SQIVND (reference sequence). This CDR3 has 14 residues. Trimming pared 2 bases from V and 3 bases from J, leaving 10 bases between. Here the CDR3 DNA reads TGTGCCAGTAGTATAAGAAGTGGAGACACTGAAGCTTTCTTT. This translates into CASSIRSGDTEAFF.

The chain combines TRBV11-1 with TRBJ2-5, with 11 bases aligning to TRBD1. Germline lookup yields CDR1 SGHAT and CDR2 FQDESV (reference sequence). The CDR3 runs to 14 residues. The J segment lost 5 bases and the V segment lost 4 bases, leaving 3 bases of the junction unmatched. This chain's CDR3 is CASSWDRGGETQYF. In DNA form, the CDR3 reads TGTGCCAGCAGCTGGGACAGGGGGGGGGAGACCCAGTACTTC.

This clone has a single count. The V and J genes are TRBV7-9 and TRBJ1-3, with 9 bases aligning to TRBD1. Germline values: CDR1 SEHNR, CDR2 FQNEAQ (reference sequence). Trimming removed 6 bases from V and 2 bases from J; junction bases left unmatched: 5. The CDR3 runs 15 residues. This CDR3 is CASRKRQGAGNTIYF. CDR3 in DNA: TGTGCCAGCAGGAAGCGACAGGGGGCTGGAAACACCATATATTTT.

This rearrangement joins TRBV2 to TRBJ1-4, with 8 nucleotides matching TRBD1. CDR1 is SNHLY and CDR2 is FYNNEI in the germline V gene. V lost 2 bases to trimming and J lost 8 bases; unmatched junction nucleotides: 7. CDR3 length: 15 residues. CDR3 sequence reads: CASSEFVTGAEKLFF. CDR3 bases: TGTGCCAGCAGTGAATTTGTGACAGGGGCCGAAAAACTGTTTTTT.

A single count supports this clone. The V call is TRBV4-1, the J call TRBJ2-1; 7 positions match TRBD2. The CDR3 is 14 amino acids. V trimming: 0 bases; J trimming: 6 bases; junction bases outside the gene matches: 2. Per the germline V gene, CDR1 is MGHRA and CDR2 is YSYEKL. The CDR3 protein is CASSQEPSGNEQFF. CDR3 nucleotides: TGCGCCAGCAGCCAAGAACCTAGCGGCAATGAGCAGTTCTTC.

CDR3 nucleotides: TGTGCCACCAGCAGAACACCGACAGGGGGCCTCGATTCACCCCTCCACTTT. Translated, it gives CATSRTPTGGLDSPLHF. The chain recombines TRBV15 with TRBJ1-6, with 10 bases lining up with TRBD1. The CDR3 spans 17 residues. With 2 bases clipped from V and 8 bases from J, the junction kept 9 bases outside the gene matches. Germline V gene sequence: CDR1 LNHNV, CDR2 YYDKDF (reference sequence).

The chain is built from TRBV30 and TRBJ1-2, with 8 bases fitting TRBD1. V lost 1 base to trimming and J lost 13 bases; unmatched junction nucleotides: 14. Germline values: CDR1 GTSNPN, CDR2 SVGIG (reference sequence). This CDR3 is 14 amino acids long. CDR3 region: CAWSDLDRGGICTF. CDR3 sequence (DNA): TGTGCCTGGAGTGACCTAGACAGGGGAGGAATTTGCACCTTC.

This chain connects TRBV5-1 to TRBJ2-2, with 13 bases matching TRBD2. V lost 0 bases, J lost 4 bases, and 0 bases stayed unmatched. This CDR3 has 16 amino acids. CDR1 is SGHRS and CDR2 is YFSETQ in the germline V gene. In DNA, the CDR3 is TGCGCCAGCAGCTTGGGACTAGCGGGGGGCACCGGGGAGCTGTTTTTT. Protein: CASSLGLAGGTGELFF.

This chain uses TRBV27 with TRBJ1-2, with D maybe TRBD1 (5 bases). V gave up 5 bases and J gave up 4 bases, with 17 bases separating them. The CDR3 is 15 residues long. The germline V gene encodes CDR1 MNHEY and CDR2 SMNVEV (reference sequence). CDR3 loop: CASSPSRDLGYGYTF. In DNA, the CDR3 is TGTGCCAGCAGTCCCAGCAGGGATCTCGGCTATGGCTACACCTTC.